This section outlines one TCR beta chain sequence together with its context. The length of the CDR3 is 15 residues. The J segment lost 4 bases and the V segment lost 2 bases, leaving 6 bases of the junction unmatched. Germline V CDR1 and CDR2: MNHEY, SMNVEV (reference sequence). The data were obtained in a study of T-cell memory formation after mild COVID-19. TCR alpha and TCR beta cDNA libraries with sample barcodes and UMIs came from 5'RACE using constant-segment primers. MiXCR was run by TCRdb on the 5' RACE reads, yielding one entry per CDR3 protein. This repertoire shows hundreds of thousands of distinct CDR3 sequences, about 22% found once; its top ten account for about 8.2%.

The clonotype was recovered from an adult woman who had mild COVID-19 (a few samples of this study predate the infection). Cell type and time point are not known. Sample: PBMCs or a T cell subset sorted from them (not recorded which). The chain couples TRBV27 to TRBJ1-2; TRBD1 aligns across 8 bases. The chain's CDR3 is CASSLEGQEGYGYTF. Here the CDR3 DNA reads TGTGCCAGCAGTTTAGAGGGACAGGAGGGCTATGGCTACACCTTC.